This T cell receptor (beta chain) was sequenced during a study of blood T cell repertoires in COVID-19. Background on the study: COVID-19 samples collected from the United States, Italy and Spain covered acute and convalescent phases. T cells, B-cell-depleted T cells, or PBMCs supplied cDNA or gDNA.

Per the germline V gene, CDR1 is LNHDA and CDR2 is SQIVND (reference sequence). CDR3 size: 15 residues. The ends were cut back, 4 bases at V and 2 bases at J, with 14 bases in the middle. Study processing details: Counts of nucleated cells, estimated from reference gene primer amplification, were obtained. The assay was immunoSEQ multiplex PCR, and TCRdb's table has in-frame clones only and misses some. The D gene and trimming were derived from the DNA, and the V and J assignments and clone size from that table. The profile covers around 160,000 clones, with more than 80% appearing a single time and about 2.6% taken by the ten largest.

The material sequenced was peripheral blood. The receptor was derived from a man between 60 and 75 years old with acute or convalescent COVID-19. The rearrangement links TRBV19 to TRBJ1-2, with TRBD1 as a possible D gene (5 bases). In DNA form, the CDR3 reads TGTGCCAGTAGTAGGGACTTTCCTGAGAACTATGGCTACACCTTC. It is translated as CASSRDFPENYGYTF.